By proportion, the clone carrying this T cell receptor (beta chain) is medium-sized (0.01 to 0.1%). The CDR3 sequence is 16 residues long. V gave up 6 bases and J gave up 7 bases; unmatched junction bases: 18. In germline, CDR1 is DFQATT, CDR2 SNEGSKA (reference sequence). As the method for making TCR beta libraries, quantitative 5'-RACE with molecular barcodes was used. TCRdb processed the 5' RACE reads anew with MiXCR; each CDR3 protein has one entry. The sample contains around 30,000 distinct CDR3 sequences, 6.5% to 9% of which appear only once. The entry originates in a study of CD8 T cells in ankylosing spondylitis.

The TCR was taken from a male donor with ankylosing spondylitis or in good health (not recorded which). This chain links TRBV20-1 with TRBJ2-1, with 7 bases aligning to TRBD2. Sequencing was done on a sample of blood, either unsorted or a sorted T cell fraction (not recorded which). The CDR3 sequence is CSASDPGGVGGNEQFF. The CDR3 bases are TGCAGTGCGAGTGACCCGGGTGGAGTGGGGGGGAATGAGCAGTTCTTC.